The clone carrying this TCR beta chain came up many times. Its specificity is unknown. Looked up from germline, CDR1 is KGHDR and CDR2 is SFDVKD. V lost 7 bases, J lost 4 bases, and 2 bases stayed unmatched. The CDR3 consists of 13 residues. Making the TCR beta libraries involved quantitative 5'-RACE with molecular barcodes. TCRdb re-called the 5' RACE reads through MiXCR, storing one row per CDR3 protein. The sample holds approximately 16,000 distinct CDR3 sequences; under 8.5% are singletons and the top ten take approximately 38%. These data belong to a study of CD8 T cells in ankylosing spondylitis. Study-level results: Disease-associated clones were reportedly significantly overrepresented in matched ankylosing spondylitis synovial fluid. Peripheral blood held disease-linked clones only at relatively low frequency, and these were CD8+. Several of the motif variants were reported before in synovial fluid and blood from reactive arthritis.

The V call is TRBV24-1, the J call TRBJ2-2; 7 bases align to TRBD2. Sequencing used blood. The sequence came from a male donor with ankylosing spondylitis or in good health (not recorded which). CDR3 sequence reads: CATRGLVTGELFF. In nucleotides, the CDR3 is TGTGCCACCAGAGGACTAGTCACCGGGGAGCTGTTTTTT.